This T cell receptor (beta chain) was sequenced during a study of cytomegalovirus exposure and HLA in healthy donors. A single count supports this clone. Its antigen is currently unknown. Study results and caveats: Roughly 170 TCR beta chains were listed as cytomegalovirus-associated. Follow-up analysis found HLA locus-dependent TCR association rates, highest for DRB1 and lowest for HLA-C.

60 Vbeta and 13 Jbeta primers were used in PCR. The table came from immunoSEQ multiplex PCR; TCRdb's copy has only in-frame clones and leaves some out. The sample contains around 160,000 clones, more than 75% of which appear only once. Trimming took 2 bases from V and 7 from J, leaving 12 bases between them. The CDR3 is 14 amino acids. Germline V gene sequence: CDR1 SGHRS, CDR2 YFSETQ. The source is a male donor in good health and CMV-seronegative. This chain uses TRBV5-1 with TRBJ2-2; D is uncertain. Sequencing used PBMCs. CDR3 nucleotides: TGCGCCAGCAGCTTTGACGGAGTGGGCGGGGAGCTGTTTTTT. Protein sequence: CASSFDGVGGELFF.